One sample yielded the 23 T cell receptor beta chains listed below, sequenced in a study of blood T cell repertoires in COVID-19. Libraries were prepared by immunoSEQ multiplex PCR; TCRdb keeps only in-frame clonotypes and omits some of them. The data hold 3,000 to 4,500 clones, with 76% observed a single time. Sequenced material: peripheral blood. Source of these receptors: a human donor in a cohort sampled during active COVID-19.

This clone was found once. V is TRBV6-4 and J is TRBJ2-2, with 8 nucleotides matching TRBD1. CDR1 and CDR2 from the germline V gene are MRHNA and SNTAGT. V shed 5 bases and J 5 bases; nucleotides not matched to a gene: 7. The CDR3 contains 15 residues. CDR3 bases: TGTGCCAGCAGTAGTGGACAGGGAGTTACCGGGGAGCTGTTTTTT. This codes for CASSSGQGVTGELFF.

A word on this clone: Relative to the germline gene, one junction end is altered; a read error may explain this. This sequence joins TRBV7-7 and TRBJ2-5; TRBD2 is a possible D gene (5 bases). This CDR3 region has 15 residues. Germline-derived CDR1 and CDR2 are SSHAT and FNYEAQ (reference sequence). The CDR3 nucleotides are TGTGCTAGCAGCTTAGGAGCGGAGGTCCAAGAGACCCAGTACTTC. This translates into CASSLGAEVQETQYF.

The sample holds a few counts of this clone. The rearrangement links TRBV18 to TRBJ1-2; possible D gene TRBD1, 6 bases. The V gene lost 4 bases and the J gene lost 3 bases, with 9 bases spanning the gap. This CDR3 comprises 13 residues. Per the germline V gene, CDR1 is KGHSH and CDR2 is LQKENI. The CDR3: CASSHREDYGYTF. The CDR3 DNA sequence: TGTGCCAGCTCACACAGGGAAGACTATGGCTACACCTTC. The whole variable domain, remainder taken from reference TRBV18 and TRBJ1-2, is NAGVMQNPRHLVRRRGQEARLRCSPMKGHSHVYWYRQLPEEGLKFMVYLQKENIIDESGMPKERFSAEFPKEGPSILRIQQVVRGDSAAYFCASSHREDYGYTFGSGTRLTVV.

This sequence joins TRBV2 and TRBJ2-3; D unclear. Trimming took 5 bases from V and 2 from J, leaving 8 bases between them. This CDR3 contains 13 residues. CDR1 is SNHLY, CDR2 FYNNEI, per germline. Here the CDR3 DNA reads TGTGCCAGCAGTTCCCAGTCCACAGATACGCAGTATTTT. Its protein product is CASSSQSTDTQYF.

V gene TRBV7-9 combines with J gene TRBJ2-1, with a weak D call TRBD2 (6 bases). The germline V gene encodes CDR1 SEHNR and CDR2 FQNEAQ (reference sequence). The V end was cut by 5 bases, the J end by 1 base, with 12 bases between. The CDR3 sequence is 15 residues long. In DNA form, the CDR3 reads TGTGCCAGCAGCCCTAGGGAGGAGTCCTACAATGAGCAGTTCTTC. It specifies CASSPREESYNEQFF. The full variable domain, completed using reference TRBV7-9 and TRBJ2-1, is DTGVSQNPRHKITKRGQNVTFRCDPISEHNRLYWYRQTLGQGPEFLTYFQNEAQLEKSRLLSDRFSAERPKGSFSTLEIQRTEQGDSAMYLCASSPREESYNEQFFGPGTRLTVL.

With respect to this clone: A read error may account for a junction end that differs from germline. The rearrangement links TRBV28 to TRBJ1-1, with 10 nucleotides matching TRBD1. CDR3 length: 13 amino acids. The V gene's germline CDR1 is MDHEN and CDR2 SYDVKM. Here the CDR3 DNA reads TGTGCCAGCAGTCTGCCGAGACAGGGGGCACCAAAGTTT. Amino acid sequence: CASSLPRQGAPKF.

The chain links TRBV9 to TRBJ1-2, with D perhaps matching TRBD1 (5 bases). Germline CDR1 and CDR2: SGDLS and YYNGEE. V was clipped by 2 bases and J by 4 bases, with 9 bases between them. The CDR3 spans 13 residues. The CDR3 reads CASSVEGLYGYTF. Written as DNA, the CDR3 is TGTGCCAGCAGCGTCGAGGGACTCTATGGCTACACCTTC.

The chain is built from TRBV28 and TRBJ1-2; the D gene is possibly TRBD1 (6 bases). V was pared by 8 bases and J by 5 bases, with 15 bases between. The germline V gene has CDR1 MDHEN and CDR2 SYDVKM. The CDR3 runs 13 residues. CDR3 sequence (DNA): TGTGCCAGCGGAACGGGGGGCGCTTATGGCTACACCTTC. It specifies CASGTGGAYGYTF.

The CDR3 reads CASSHGGAGGHYGYTF. Here the CDR3 DNA reads TGTGCCAGCAGCCACGGAGGGGCAGGGGGACACTATGGCTACACCTTC. The chain combines TRBV5-4 with TRBJ1-2; 7 bases align to TRBD1. The CDR3 contains 16 residues. Germline V gene sequence: CDR1 SGHNT, CDR2 YYREEE (reference sequence). V was pared by 4 bases and J by 3 bases, with 12 bases of the junction left unmatched. Based on the CDR3 plus reference TRBV5-4 and TRBJ1-2, the full variable domain is ETGVTQSPTHLIKTRGQQVTLRCSSQSGHNTVSWYQQALGQGPQFIFQYYREEENGRGNFPPRFSGLQFPNYSSELNVNALELDDSALYLCASSHGGAGGHYGYTFGSGTRLTVV.

This clone was seen a handful of times. The rearrangement joins TRBV19 to TRBJ1-1; D uncertain. The CDR3 contains 12 residues. The V gene lost 3 bases and the J gene lost 5 bases, with 7 bases spanning the gap. The V gene's germline CDR1 is LNHDA and CDR2 SQIVND (reference sequence). The DNA of the CDR3 is TGTGCCAGTAGTATCGGGGTTACTGAAGCTTTCTTT. As protein: CASSIGVTEAFF.

The table lists this clone with a count of one. The chain links TRBV30 to TRBJ1-4; D is unresolved. Trimming removed 5 bases from V and 8 bases from J, with 6 bases in between. Germline V gene sequence: CDR1 GTSNPN, CDR2 SVGIG (reference sequence). There are 10 residues in the CDR3. In DNA, the CDR3 is TGTGCCTGGGGGGAGGAAAAACTGTTTTTT. As protein: CAWGEEKLFF.

This clone was picked up one time. This chain connects TRBV29-1 to TRBJ1-1; D not certain. The V and J ends lost 5 bases and 7 bases respectively, with 11 bases between them. Germline CDR1 is SQVTM and CDR2 is ANQGSEA. The CDR3 sequence is 11 residues long. CDR3 sequence: CSVQEGDEAFF. The CDR3 nucleotides read TGCAGCGTTCAGGAAGGTGATGAAGCTTTCTTT.

The chain combines TRBV6-2 or TRBV6-3 with TRBJ2-1; possible D gene TRBD2, 5 bases. CDR1 MNHEY and CDR2 SVGEGT come from the germline V gene. Deletions cut 6 bases from V and 9 bases from J, with 18 bases between. The CDR3 runs to 14 residues. CDR3 in amino acids: CASSDYLPASEQFF. The CDR3 DNA reads as TGTGCCAGCAGCGACTACCTTCCGGCGTCTGAGCAGTTCTTC.

The chain is built from TRBV2 and TRBJ2-6, with TRBD2 as a possible D gene (5 bases). This CDR3 comprises 18 residues. Germline CDR1 is SNHLY and CDR2 is FYNNEI. V was cut by 0 bases and J by 3 bases, with 15 bases left in between. The CDR3 DNA follows: TGTGCCAGCAGTGAAGCTGGGCTGGGGAGCTTTGGGGCCAACGTCCTGACTTTC. Encoded protein: CASSEAGLGSFGANVLTF.

V and J are TRBV27 and TRBJ2-7, with TRBD1 identical over 8 bases. The germline V gene has CDR1 MNHEY and CDR2 SMNVEV (reference sequence). This CDR3 contains 13 residues. V was pared by 7 bases and J by 3 bases, with 5 bases of the junction left unmatched. The chain's CDR3 is CASIPTGDYEQYV. The DNA for the CDR3 is TGTGCCAGCATACCGACAGGGGACTACGAGCAGTACGTC.

This clone is a singleton in its sample. The chain uses TRBV11-2 and TRBJ2-2; TRBD2 matches at 10 bases. Germline V lookup: CDR1 SGHAT, CDR2 FQNNGV. This CDR3 region has 16 residues. The junction had 10 bases not matched to a gene; V was cut back by 5 bases and J by 7 bases. CDR3 sequence: CASSDNSGRFIGELFF. CDR3 DNA: TGTGCCAGCAGCGACAATAGCGGGAGGTTTATCGGGGAGCTGTTTTTT.

J is TRBJ1-2 and V is TRBV30; 8 bases fit TRBD1. The CDR3 spans 13 residues. The junction had 8 bases not matched to a gene; V was cut back by 3 bases and J by 8 bases. The germline V gene encodes CDR1 GTSNPN and CDR2 SVGIG (reference sequence). The CDR3 DNA is TGTGCCTGGAGGCTTCAGGGGGCGCGAGGCTACACCTTC. Its protein product is CAWRLQGARGYTF.

As concerns this clone: Compared with germline, one end of the junction differs, possibly owing to a read error. The chain carries TRBV7-6 and TRBJ2-1, with D maybe TRBD2 (5 bases). CDR1 is SGHVS and CDR2 is FNYEAQ in the germline V gene. The CDR3 loop spans 13 amino acids. This CDR3 reads CATSSWESFEQFF. The CDR3 bases are TGTGCCACCAGCAGTTGGGAGAGCTTTGAGCAGTTCTTC.

This clone was counted a single time. The chain has TRBV7-9 and TRBJ2-5, with 12 nucleotides matching TRBD2. The CDR3 consists of 16 residues. Trimming cost V 4 bases and J 5 bases; bases outside gene matches: 8. The V gene's germline CDR1 is SEHNR and CDR2 FQNEAQ (reference sequence). The CDR3 bases are TGTGCCAGCAGCTCGCTAGCGGGAGGGCCGGGGGAGACCCAGTACTTC. Encoded protein: CASSSLAGGPGETQYF.

The chain is built from TRBV11-2 and TRBJ1-4; TRBD1 might be the D (5 bases). The CDR3 consists of 15 residues. Germline V gene sequence: CDR1 SGHAT, CDR2 FQNNGV. Trimming took off 0 bases at V and 0 bases at J, with 5 bases between the two ends. Here the CDR3 reads CASSLDRATNEKLFF. The CDR3 bases are TGTGCCAGCAGCTTAGACAGGGCAACTAATGAAAAACTGTTTTTT.

The chain couples TRBV6-5 to TRBJ2-7, with D perhaps matching TRBD2 (5 bases). The V gene's germline CDR1 is MNHEY and CDR2 SVGAGI. Trimming removed 6 bases at V and 0 bases at J, with 12 bases between. The CDR3 loop spans 14 amino acids. The DNA for the CDR3 is TGTGCCAGCAGCAAGAGGGAAAGCTCCTACGAGCAGTACTTC. Protein sequence: CASSKRESSYEQYF.

The chain has TRBV11-1 and TRBJ2-2; the D is unclear. The CDR3 runs to 16 residues. Trimming stripped 2 bases from V and 6 bases from J, with 16 bases between. Germline CDR1 SGHAT, CDR2 FQDESV (reference sequence). This CDR3 is CASSLHETTFAGELFF. The CDR3 coding sequence is TGTGCCAGCAGCTTACATGAGACAACTTTCGCCGGGGAGCTGTTTTTT.

The J gene is TRBJ1-1, the V gene TRBV4-1; D gene unclear. The CDR3 has 19 residues. Trimming took off 1 base at V and 0 bases at J, with 21 bases between the two ends. The germline gives CDR1 MGHRA, CDR2 YSYEKL. As DNA, the CDR3 is TGCGCCAGCAGCCAAGTCCTCCAGTCCCAGTCAGGCATGAACACTGAAGCTTTCTTT. Encoded protein: CASSQVLQSQSGMNTEAFF.